This entry concerns a single TCR beta chain. Its antigen remains undetermined. No clone much larger than this one lies a single base away; base qualities are absent. The CDR3 regions of human TCRbeta chains were subjected to immunosequencing. In the original analysis: TCRs in the repertoires were matched against a reference library of SARS-CoV-2-specific TCRs that had been generated with the MIRA antigen-specificity platform. Breadth was defined as the fraction of unique TCRs that were SARS-CoV-2-associated, and depth was defined as the fraction of total T cells that were SARS-CoV-2-associated. Using the MIRA data, each spike-specific TCR was assigned both to the spike region to which the TCR was reactive and to a CD4 or CD8 class. Log10-transformed breadth and depth values were compared by one-way ANOVA with Sidak's multiple comparisons tests. TCRdb stores this immuneACCESS table with in-frame sequences only. Part of the clones is absent; in the studies checked, under half of the shortfall reflects unresolved V genes, and no reason is known for the rest. The V and J calls and clone size were taken over from that table, and D and trimming were inferred from the DNA. The sample has 77,000 or so clones on record, 92% of them singletons. The biggest ten clones account for roughly 7% of the sample.

This entry is derived from a study of T cell responses to AZD1222 COVID-19 vaccine (dated by TCRdb to the early 2020s). About the investigation overall: A total of just over 230 trial participants underwent TCR sequencing, of whom about 200 had received two doses of AZD1222 and some 26 had received two doses of the MenACWY control vaccine. Trial participants were enrolled by age into subgroups of 18-55, 56-69 and 70-plus years, and about 150, 27 and 61 TCR-sequenced participants, respectively, were included in these subgroups. What the authors observed across the whole study: The 56-69-year group was small, and its depth increase did not reach significance, likely because of low power. A significant rise in spike-specific TCR breadth and depth was observed after two AZD1222 doses relative to day 0 and relative to MenACWY recipients. CD4 TCRs associated with the vaccine covered the entire spike protein, and the dominant responses were in regions 160-218 and 743-854. Nearly half of unique spike-specific TCRs reportedly recognized epitopes outside regions mutated in the B.1.351 and B.1.1.7 variants. Conclusions about previously exposed vaccinees are limited because only six or seven AZD1222 recipients were SARS-CoV-2 seropositive at baseline. Participants were mostly white British, with more females than males. The authors suggested clonal diversity may have been underestimated. Because no day 14 peak-response samples were available, the repertoires could be characterized only after the peak T cell response.

This specimen's time point label, interpreted: baseline before first vaccination. According to the study, the label for this sample's treatment or condition signals: meningococcal conjugate vaccine given as trial control. Vaccinee samples came from UK trials COV001 and COV002, including a single-blind randomized controlled phase 2/3 trial of AZD1222 (ChAdOx1 nCoV-19) in healthy adults. For TCRbeta chain sequencing, PBMC samples were collected from trial participants at day 0 and at day 28 after the second dose. The sequenced sample was peripheral blood, obtained on day 0 of MenACWY control vaccination. This receptor was identified in an adult in good health.

Here the CDR3 is given as CASSYSTRIAGVQETQYF. The nucleotides are TGTGCCAGCAGTTACTCGACGAGAATAGCGGGGGTCCAAGAGACCCAGTACTTC. The sequence is built from TRBV6-2 or TRBV6-3 and TRBJ2-5, with TRBD2 identical over 9 junction bases. CDR3 length: 18 amino acids, cysteine to phenylalanine. Only CDR3 DNA remains: 54 bases, in frame from the first base. For CDR1 and CDR2, the germline V gene lists MNHEY and SVGEGT. Trimming removed 0 bases from V and 1 base from J; the gene matches leave 9 bases unexplained.